The rows below give T cell receptor beta chains drawn from one sample of a study of Graves' ophthalmopathy and Graves' hyperthyroidism. TCRdb passed the multiplex PCR reads through MiXCR, listing each CDR3 protein once. The sample lists roughly 1.1 million distinct CDR3 sequences, roughly 35% occurring once. The sample taken for sequencing was peripheral blood or thyroid tissue (not recorded which). All receptors come from an adult man with Graves' hyperthyroidism. Both conserved end residues are part of each CDR3. The order of the fields is D gene, J gene, V gene, clone size, CDR3 DNA, CDR3 protein. The D gene is left open where the match is weak. For some rows the clone size is stated as once, few or many, or as a class when expanded; others skip it.

>-|TRBJ2-7|TRBV30|once
TGTGCCTGGAGCGCCCGCTCATCCTCGTCTCTCTACGAGCAGTACTTC
CAWSARSSSSLYEQYF
>-|TRBJ2-7|TRBV5-1|many
TGCGCCAGCAGCTTGGTATCAGGCAACCCGTACGAGCAGTACTTC
CASSLVSGNPYEQYF
>TRBD1|TRBJ1-5|TRBV7-9|-
TGTGCCAGCACCCGAGGACAGGAGAATCAGCCCCAGCATTTT
CASTRGQENQPQHF
>TRBD1|TRBJ1-2|TRBV15|many
TGTGCCACCGGACAGGGGGCAGAGAACTATGGCTACACCTTC
CATGQGAENYGYTF
>TRBD1|TRBJ1-2|TRBV25-1|once
TGTGCCGGCAGTTTACTCGGACAGGGCAGAAGTACTAACTATGGCTACACCTTC
CAGSLLGQGRSTNYGYTF
>-|TRBJ1-1|TRBV5-1|many
TGCGCCAGCAGCGTGATGGGGGAAGGAGTGAACACTGAAGCTTTCTTT
CASSVMGEGVNTEAFF
>-|TRBJ1-2|TRBV12-3/TRBV12-4|many
TGTGCCAGCAGTTTAGTACAGGGTGGAGGTTATGGCTACACCTTC
CASSLVQGGGYGYTF
>-|TRBJ1-1|TRBV2|many
TGTGCCAGCAGTAGATTTACAGAGAACACTGAAGCTTTCTTT
CASSRFTENTEAFF
>-|TRBJ2-5|TRBV20-1|-
TGCAGTGCTAGGATTATGAAGGGGTTACAAGAGACCCAGTACTTC
CSARIMKGLQETQYF
>TRBD1|TRBJ2-5|TRBV14|-
TGTGCCAGCAGCCTTACAGGGGCAGGTCGGGCCAAAGAGACCCAGTACTTC
CASSLTGAGRAKETQYF
>-|TRBJ2-7|TRBV7-9|many
TGTGCCAGCAGCCTCCTTTCTGTCGAGAGCTCCTACGAGCAGTACTTC
CASSLLSVESSYEQYF
>-|TRBJ1-1|TRBV27|few
TGTGCCAGCAGCGTCTCAGGGTTACAGGGCTACGGCGCTTTCTTT
CASSVSGLQGYGAFF
>-|TRBJ1-2|TRBV25-1|many
TGTGCCAGCAGTGTCATAGCCCACTATGGCTACACCTTC
CASSVIAHYGYTF
>-|TRBJ1-1|TRBV29-1|many
TGCAGCGTTGATCGAGACGGGCTAGGCACTGAAGCTTTCTTT
CSVDRDGLGTEAFF
>-|TRBJ2-7|TRBV10-3|-
TGTGCCATCAGTGAGTCGACGAATCCTTCCTACGAGCAGTACTTC
CAISESTNPSYEQYF
>TRBD1|TRBJ2-6|TRBV28|-
TGTGCCAGCAGTTTAGTAGTGGGCAGGGGGCAAACTGGGGCCAACGTCCTGACTTTC
CASSLVVGRGQTGANVLTF
>-|TRBJ1-2|TRBV15|-
TGTGCCACCAGCAGAGTTGGCGTCGCTAACTATGGCTACACCTTC
CATSRVGVANYGYTF
>-|TRBJ1-1|TRBV29-1|once
TGCAGCAGTTTGTCGAGGGGGAGAACTGAAGCTTTCTTT
CSSLSRGRTEAFF
>-|TRBJ2-7|TRBV7-2|many
TGTGCCAGCAGCTTTACTACAGGGAACGAGCAGTACTTC
CASSFTTGNEQYF
>TRBD2|TRBJ2-5|TRBV11-2|many
TGTGCCAGCAGCCCCTGGAGCGGGAGTCAACTGGAGACCCAGTACTTC
CASSPWSGSQLETQYF
>-|TRBJ2-3|TRBV9|-
TGTGCCAGCAGCGGGAAGGGAGTCCCCACAGATACGCAGTATTTT
CASSGKGVPTDTQYF
>-|TRBJ2-7|TRBV11-1|many
TGTGCCAGCAGCTTAGGGGTCGGAGGGTCCTTCGAGCAGTACTTC
CASSLGVGGSFEQYF
>TRBD2|TRBJ2-2|TRBV29-1|many
TGCAGCGTTGAACTGATAGCGGGGGGGCCCGGGGAGCTGTTTTTT
CSVELIAGGPGELFF
>-|TRBJ1-1|TRBV5-1|-
TGCGCCAGCAGAGCAAAGTCGGGTACTGAAGCTTTCTTT
CASRAKSGTEAFF
>-|TRBJ2-5|TRBV4-1|many
TGCGCCAGCAGCCAAGGGCCATTGGAGACCCAGTACTTC
CASSQGPLETQYF
>TRBD2|TRBJ2-7|TRBV19|few
TGTGCCAGTAGTGTAGCTGTACCGGCTAGCGGGAGCTACGAGCAGTACTTC
CASSVAVPASGSYEQYF
>TRBD1|TRBJ1-2|TRBV10-2|-
TGCGCCAGCAGTGCTAGGATGGACAGGGGGCTCTATGGCTACACCTTC
CASSARMDRGLYGYTF
>TRBD2|TRBJ2-2|TRBV11-2|few
TGTGCCAGCAGCTTCCTGCTACTAGCGGGAGGCGGTGGGGAGCTGTTTTTT
CASSFLLLAGGGGELFF
>-|TRBJ1-1|TRBV25-1|-
TGTGCCAGTGTGGACACAGCGAACACTGAAGCTTTCTTT
CASVDTANTEAFF
>-|TRBJ2-7|TRBV7-2|-
TGTGCCAGCAGCTTGGCGGGGCAGGGGGGCCTAACCTACGAGCAGTACTTC
CASSLAGQGGLTYEQYF
>-|TRBJ1-1|TRBV15|-
TGTGCCACCAGCAGAGTTGGGGTGGCCTCCAACATGAACACTGAAGCTTTCTTT
CATSRVGVASNMNTEAFF
>TRBD2|TRBJ2-7|TRBV11-2|many
TGTGCCAGCAGCCCGACTAGCGGGGGACGCCGTATTGAGCAGTACTTC
CASSPTSGGRRIEQYF
>-|TRBJ2-5|TRBV19|many
TGTGCCAGTAGTCAGTCCAGGGGAGAACGAGAGACCCAGTACTTC
CASSQSRGERETQYF
>-|TRBJ2-5|TRBV7-2|-
TGTGCCAGCAGACCCCGGGATCAAGAGACCCAGTACTTC
CASRPRDQETQYF
>-|TRBJ2-2|TRBV7-9|few
TGTGCCAGCAGCACAGGCTGGGAGCTGTTTTTT
CASSTGWELFF
>-|TRBJ1-2|TRBV7-9|many
TGTGCCAGCACCCTAGGTGGCGGCTACACCTTC
CASTLGGGYTF
>-|TRBJ1-2|TRBV29-1|-
TGCAGCGTTGGTGGCAGGGCGTCTGGCTACACCTTC
CSVGGRASGYTF
>TRBD2|TRBJ2-5|TRBV12-3/TRBV12-4|-
TGTGCCAGCAGTCCCCCCACAGGGACTAGCGGGAAGGAGACCCAGTACTTC
CASSPPTGTSGKETQYF
>-|TRBJ1-6|TRBV7-9|many
TGTGCCAGCAGCTTGCAGAGCTCCTATAATTCACCCCTCCACTTT
CASSLQSSYNSPLHF
>-|TRBJ1-3|TRBV14|-
TGTGCCAGCAGCTTGGTTTTCTCGGCCTCTGGAAACACCATATATTTT
CASSLVFSASGNTIYF
>-|TRBJ1-1|TRBV5-1|-
TGCGCCAGCAGCTTGGACCCTCCGGGACCCAGGAACACTGAAGCTTTCTTT
CASSLDPPGPRNTEAFF
>TRBD1|TRBJ1-1|TRBV10-3|-
TGTGCCTGCTGGGGGACAGGGGGCAAGAGTGGCACTGAAGCTTTCTTT
CACWGTGGKSGTEAFF
>TRBD1|TRBJ2-7|TRBV10-3|many
TGTGCCATCAGAGCGGACAGGGGAGGTTTCACGTCCCAGTACTTC
CAIRADRGGFTSQYF
>-|TRBJ2-7|TRBV11-2|-
TGTGCCAGCAGCACCCAACCTACCTACGAGCAGTACTTC
CASSTQPTYEQYF
>TRBD1|TRBJ2-7|TRBV19|few
TGTGCCTCCGAGGACAGGGGGCTATCCCCCTACGAGCAGTACTTC
CASEDRGLSPYEQYF
>TRBD1|TRBJ1-6|TRBV20-1|many
TGCAGTGCCAACACAGGGGACAATAATTCACCCCTCCACTTT
CSANTGDNNSPLHF
>-|TRBJ1-1|TRBV10-2|few
TGCGCCAGCAGTGAGTCCGGGGAGTTTGAAGCTTTCTTT
CASSESGEFEAFF
>-|TRBJ2-5|TRBV5-1|many
TGCGCCAGCACCGCCGGAGGTCAAGAGACCCAGTACTTC
CASTAGGQETQYF
>TRBD1|TRBJ2-3|TRBV5-1|-
TGCGCCAGCAGCCGAGGACAGGTTAGCACAGATACGCAGTATTTT
CASSRGQVSTDTQYF